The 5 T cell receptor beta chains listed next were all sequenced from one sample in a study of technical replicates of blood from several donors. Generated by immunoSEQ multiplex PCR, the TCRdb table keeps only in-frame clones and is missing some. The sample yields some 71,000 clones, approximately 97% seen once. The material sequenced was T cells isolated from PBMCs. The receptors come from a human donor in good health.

CDR3 sequence reads: CASSQGTGADTQYF. DNA of the CDR3: TGTGCCAGCAGCCAGGGGACCGGGGCAGATACGCAGTATTTT. The chain joins TRBV9 to TRBJ2-3; D perhaps matches TRBD1 (6 bases). Germline V CDR1 and CDR2: SGDLS, YYNGEE. Trimming left V 4 bases short and J 4 bases short, with 13 bases between. This CDR3 region has 14 residues.

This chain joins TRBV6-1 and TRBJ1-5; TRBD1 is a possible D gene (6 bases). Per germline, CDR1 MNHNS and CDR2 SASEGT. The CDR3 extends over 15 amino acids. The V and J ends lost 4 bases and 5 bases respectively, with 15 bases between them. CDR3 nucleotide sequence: TGTGCCAGCAGTGCTAGCACAGGGATATATCAGCCCCAGCATTTT. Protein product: CASSASTGIYQPQHF.

The CDR3 bases are TGTGCCAGCAGCTTTCAAGTCGGGGAGACCCAGTACTTC. Translation: CASSFQVGETQYF. The chain is built from TRBV11-2 and TRBJ2-5, with no clear D. The V end was cut by 3 bases, the J end by 5 bases, with 10 bases between. CDR3 length: 13 amino acids. Germline CDR1 is SGHAT and CDR2 is FQNNGV.

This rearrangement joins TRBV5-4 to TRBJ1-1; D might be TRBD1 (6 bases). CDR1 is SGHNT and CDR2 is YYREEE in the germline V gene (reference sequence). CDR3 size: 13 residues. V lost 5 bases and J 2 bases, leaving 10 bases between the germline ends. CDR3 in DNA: TGTGCCAGCAGGAGGGACACAAACACTGAAGCTTTCTTT. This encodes CASRRDTNTEAFF. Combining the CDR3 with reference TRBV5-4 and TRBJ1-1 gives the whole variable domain ETGVTQSPTHLIKTRGQQVTLRCSSQSGHNTVSWYQQALGQGPQFIFQYYREEENGRGNFPPRFSGLQFPNYSSELNVNALELDDSALYLCASRRDTNTEAFFGQGTRLTVV.

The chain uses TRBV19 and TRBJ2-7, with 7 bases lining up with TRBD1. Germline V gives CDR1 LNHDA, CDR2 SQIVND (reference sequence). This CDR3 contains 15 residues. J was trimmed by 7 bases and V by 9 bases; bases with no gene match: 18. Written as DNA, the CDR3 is TGTGCCAGCCGGGACAGCCCTTTGAATCGAAAGGAGCAGTACTTC. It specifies CASRDSPLNRKEQYF. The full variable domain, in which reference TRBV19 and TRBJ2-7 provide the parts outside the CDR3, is DGGITQSPKYLFRKEGQNVTLSCEQNLNHDAMYWYRQDPGQGLRLIYYSQIVNDFQKGDIAEGYSVSREKKESFPLTVTSAQKNPTAFYLCASRDSPLNRKEQYFGPGTRLTVT.